One sample yielded the 8 T cell receptor beta chains listed below, sequenced in a study of cytomegalovirus exposure and HLA in healthy donors. The PCR employed 60 Vbeta primers together with 13 Jbeta primers. Here immunoSEQ multiplex PCR was the method, and the copy in TCRdb shows in-frame clones only, minus some. There are 110,000 or so clones in the sample; around four fifths occur only once, and 7.7% lies in the top ten. Sequenced material: PBMCs. These receptors came from a woman aged 50 to 60 in good health and CMV-seropositive.

This clone was observed a single time. The chain carries TRBV2 and TRBJ1-1; 7 bases fit TRBD1. V was clipped by 6 bases and J by 3 bases; unmatched bases: 16. This CDR3 has 17 amino acids. CDR1 and CDR2 from the germline V gene are SNHLY and FYNNEI. In nucleotides, the CDR3 is TGTGCCAGCAGCCGAGGGGCCGACAGGGTTCAAGACACTGAAGCTTTCTTT. This translates into CASSRGADRVQDTEAFF. The full variable domain, its missing parts supplied by reference TRBV2 and TRBJ1-1, is EPEVTQTPSHQVTQMGQEVILRCVPISNHLYFYWYRQILGQKVEFLVSFYNNEISEKSEIFDDQFSVERPDGSNFTLKIRSTKLEDSAMYFCASSRGADRVQDTEAFFGQGTRLTVV.

The V call is TRBV5-6, the J call TRBJ2-5, with a possible D match to TRBD1 (6 bases). The CDR3 totals 15 residues. Trimming left V 0 bases short and J 5 bases short, with 14 bases between. Germline V CDR1 and CDR2: SGHDT, YYEEEE. The CDR3 DNA follows: TGTGCCAGCAGCTTGGTGGACAGAAGGAAGGAGACCCAGTACTTC. This gives the protein CASSLVDRRKETQYF.

The table lists this clone with a few counts. The V and J genes are TRBV7-6 and TRBJ2-7; 7 bases align to TRBD1. The CDR3 runs 15 residues. The germline gives CDR1 SGHVS, CDR2 FNYEAQ. V dropped 5 bases and J dropped 2; count of bases not matched to a gene: 9. The CDR3 reads CASSHPRGQPYEQYF. As DNA, the CDR3 is TGTGCCAGCAGCCACCCCCGGGGACAGCCCTACGAGCAGTACTTC. Based on the CDR3 plus reference TRBV7-6 and TRBJ2-7, the full variable domain is GAGVSQSPRYKVTKRGQDVALRCDPISGHVSLYWYRQALGQGPEFLTYFNYEAQQDKSGLPNDRFSAERPEGSISTLTIQRTEQRDSAMYRCASSHPRGQPYEQYFGPGTRLTVT.

The chain has TRBV18 and TRBJ2-7; possible D gene TRBD2, 5 bases. The CDR3 is 14 amino acids. V was pared by 6 bases and J by 4 bases, with 16 bases between. Germline CDR1 is KGHSH and CDR2 is LQKENI. The CDR3 reads CASSLSEVIYEQYF. As DNA, the CDR3 is TGTGCCAGCTCCCTTAGCGAAGTCATTTACGAGCAGTACTTC.

V gene TRBV9 combines with J gene TRBJ2-5, with D tentatively TRBD2 (6 bases). Trimming removed 2 bases from V and 5 bases from J, with 10 bases in between. Per germline, CDR1 SGDLS and CDR2 YYNGEE. The CDR3 is 13 residues long. The CDR3 reads CASSVSEGETQYF. Written as DNA, the CDR3 is TGTGCCAGCAGCGTTTCGGAGGGGGAGACCCAGTACTTC.

The genes are TRBV27 and TRBJ2-2, with D perhaps matching TRBD2 (5 bases). Germline CDR1 reads MNHEY; CDR2 reads SMNVEV (reference sequence). The CDR3 is 13 residues long. The CDR3 DNA follows: TGTGCTACCCAAAGGGAGTACACCGGGGAGCTGTTTTTT. Translating it yields CATQREYTGELFF.

This sequence joins TRBV29-1 and TRBJ2-7; 9 bases are shared with TRBD1. This CDR3 spans 12 amino acids. Germline CDR1 reads SQVTM; CDR2 reads ANQGSEA. J lost 2 bases, V lost 4 bases, and 0 bases had no gene match. The CDR3: CSVGTGAYEQYF. DNA of the CDR3: TGCAGCGTTGGGACAGGGGCCTACGAGCAGTACTTC.

This clone was picked up a small number of times. The J gene is TRBJ2-7, the V gene TRBV18; D is possibly TRBD1 (5 bases). Between the trimmed V and J ends, which lost 3 bases and 3 bases, there was a span of 9 bases. Germline V gene data show CDR1 as KGHSH and CDR2 as LQKENI. The CDR3 loop spans 13 amino acids. CDR3 nucleotides: TGTGCCAGCTCACCGGACAACGGCTACGAGCAGTACTTC. Protein sequence: CASSPDNGYEQYF.